This T cell receptor (beta chain) comes out of a study of technical replicates of blood from a few donors. Assay: immunoSEQ multiplex PCR; the TCRdb copy retains only in-frame clones and omits some. There are just over 8,000 clones in the sample; 85% to 90% occur only once, and 9.5% to 13% lies in the top ten. Unmatched junction bases numbered 10, after V lost 1 base and J lost 5 bases. Germline loops: CDR1 SEHNR, CDR2 FQNEAQ (reference sequence). The CDR3 is 17 residues long. This TCR was recovered from a human donor in good health. The V gene is TRBV7-9, the J gene TRBJ2-1; 8 bases fit TRBD2. Sequenced input: PBMCs. CDR3 in DNA: TGTGCCAGCAGCTTAGGGTCTACCGGGAGGGCGGACAATGAGCAGTTCTTC. It yields the protein CASSLGSTGRADNEQFF.